This T cell receptor beta chain was sequenced during a study of T cell repertoires in cytomegalovirus infection. Study-wide context: An indication of both CMV infection and matching HLA type came from public TCR beta signatures. Overall study results and limits: Dominant in the ex vivo response were TCR beta clonotypes restricted by HLA-C and specific for CMV. Cumulative public TCR beta family frequency identified CMV carriers with the relevant HLA.

Looked up from germline, CDR1 is MNHEY and CDR2 is SMNVEV (reference sequence). The CDR3 consists of 13 residues. V trimming: 5 bases; J trimming: 7 bases; junction bases outside the gene matches: 4. One entry per CDR3 protein results from TCRdb running MiXCR on the reads. The sample lists about 500,000 distinct CDR3 sequences; roughly 34% were seen once. With regard to this clonotype: Its specificity is not known.

This TCR was sampled from a human donor in good health (CMV status not recorded). Some clones in this sample may be carry-over from other donors' samples. The chain carries TRBV27 and TRBJ1-5; 8 positions match TRBD1. The starting material was cultured PBMCs, obtained from culture after CMV antigen stimulation. The CDR3 loop is CASSAGQVQPQHF. The CDR3 coding sequence is TGTGCCAGCAGTGCGGGACAGGTACAGCCCCAGCATTTT.